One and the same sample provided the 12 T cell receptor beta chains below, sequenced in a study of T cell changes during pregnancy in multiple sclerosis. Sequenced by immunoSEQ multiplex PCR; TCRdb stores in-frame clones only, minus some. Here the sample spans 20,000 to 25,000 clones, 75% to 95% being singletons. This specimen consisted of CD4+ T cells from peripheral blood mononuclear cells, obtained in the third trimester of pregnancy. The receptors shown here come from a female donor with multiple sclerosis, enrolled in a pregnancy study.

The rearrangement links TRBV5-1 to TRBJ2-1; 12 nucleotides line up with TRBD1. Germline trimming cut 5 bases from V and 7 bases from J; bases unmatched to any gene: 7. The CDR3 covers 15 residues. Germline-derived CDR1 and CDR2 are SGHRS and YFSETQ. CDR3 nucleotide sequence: TGCGCCAGCAGGAGTTTGGGACAGGGGGCAAATGAGCAGTTCTTC. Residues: CASRSLGQGANEQFF.

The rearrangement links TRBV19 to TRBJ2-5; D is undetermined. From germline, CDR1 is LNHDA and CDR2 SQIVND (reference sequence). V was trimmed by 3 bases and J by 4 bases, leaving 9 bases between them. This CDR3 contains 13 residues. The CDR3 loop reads CASSMWPGETQYF. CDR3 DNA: TGTGCCAGTAGTATGTGGCCGGGAGAGACCCAGTACTTC.

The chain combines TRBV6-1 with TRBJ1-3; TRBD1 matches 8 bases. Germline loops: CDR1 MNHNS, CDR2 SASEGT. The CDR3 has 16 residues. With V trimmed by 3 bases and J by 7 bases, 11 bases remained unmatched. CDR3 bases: TGTGCCAGCAGTGAGCCTGACAGGGGAGTTTGGAACACCATATATTTT. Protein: CASSEPDRGVWNTIYF.

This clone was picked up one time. The CDR3 coding sequence is TGCGCCAGCACACGAGACAGGGGAATGTATGGCTACACCTTC. This codes for CASTRDRGMYGYTF. The chain couples TRBV4-1 to TRBJ1-2, with 8 bases lining up with TRBD1. Unmatched junction bases numbered 9, after V lost 7 bases and J lost 5 bases. Germline lookup yields CDR1 MGHRA and CDR2 YSYEKL. The CDR3 has 14 amino acids.

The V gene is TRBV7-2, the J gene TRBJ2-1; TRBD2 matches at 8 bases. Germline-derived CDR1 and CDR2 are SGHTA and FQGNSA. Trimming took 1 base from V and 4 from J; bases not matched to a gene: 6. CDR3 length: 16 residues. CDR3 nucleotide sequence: TGTGCCAGCAGCTTAGTGGGGAGCGGGGGTTACAATGAGCAGTTCTTC. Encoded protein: CASSLVGSGGYNEQFF. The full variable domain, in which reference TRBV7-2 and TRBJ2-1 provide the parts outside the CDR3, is GAGVSQSPSNKVTEKGKDVELRCDPISGHTALYWYRQSLGQGLEFLIYFQGNSAPDKSGLPSDRFSAERTGGSVSTLTIQRTQQEDSAVYLCASSLVGSGGYNEQFFGPGTRLTVL.

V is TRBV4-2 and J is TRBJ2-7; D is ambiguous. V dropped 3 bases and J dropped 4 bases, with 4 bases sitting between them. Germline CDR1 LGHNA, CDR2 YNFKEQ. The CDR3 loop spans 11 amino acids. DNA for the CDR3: TGTGCCAGCAGCCAGCAGTACGAGCAGTACTTC. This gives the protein CASSQQYEQYF.

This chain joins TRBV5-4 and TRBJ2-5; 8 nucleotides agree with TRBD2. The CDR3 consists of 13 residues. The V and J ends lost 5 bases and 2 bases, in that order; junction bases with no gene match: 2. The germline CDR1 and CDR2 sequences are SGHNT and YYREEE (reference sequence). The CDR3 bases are TGTGCCAGCAGTCCGGGGGGGCAAGAGACCCAGTACTTC. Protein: CASSPGGQETQYF.

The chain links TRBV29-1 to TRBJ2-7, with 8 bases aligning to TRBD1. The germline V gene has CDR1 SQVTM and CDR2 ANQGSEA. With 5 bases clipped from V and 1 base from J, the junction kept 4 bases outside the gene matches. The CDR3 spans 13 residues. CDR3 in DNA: TGCAGCGTTACAGGGGGAAATTCCTACGAGCAGTACTTC. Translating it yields CSVTGGNSYEQYF.

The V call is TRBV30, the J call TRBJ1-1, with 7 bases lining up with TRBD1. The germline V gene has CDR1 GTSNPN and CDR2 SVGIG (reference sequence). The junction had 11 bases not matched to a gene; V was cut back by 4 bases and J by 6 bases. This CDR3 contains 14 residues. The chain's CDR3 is CAWTPGQWYAEAFF. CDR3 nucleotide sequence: TGTGCCTGGACCCCGGGACAGTGGTACGCTGAAGCTTTCTTT. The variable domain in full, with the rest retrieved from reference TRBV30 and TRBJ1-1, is SQTIHQWPATLVQPVGSPLSLECTVEGTSNPNLYWYRQAAGRGLQLLFYSVGIGQISSEVPQNLSASRPQDRQFILSSKKLLLSDSGFYLCAWTPGQWYAEAFFGQGTRLTVV.

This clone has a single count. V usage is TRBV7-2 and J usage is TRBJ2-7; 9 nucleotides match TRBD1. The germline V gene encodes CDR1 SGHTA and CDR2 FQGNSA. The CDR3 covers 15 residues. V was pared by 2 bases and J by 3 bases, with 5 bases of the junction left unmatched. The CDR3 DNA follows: TGTGCCAGCAGCTTACGGACAGGGGTAGACTACGAGCAGTACTTC. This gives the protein CASSLRTGVDYEQYF.

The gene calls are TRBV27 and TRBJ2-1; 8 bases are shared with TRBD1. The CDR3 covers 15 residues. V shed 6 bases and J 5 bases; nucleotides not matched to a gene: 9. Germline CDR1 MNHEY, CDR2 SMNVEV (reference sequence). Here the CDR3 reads CASSLGQGRHNEQFF. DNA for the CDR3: TGTGCCAGCAGCCTAGGACAGGGTAGGCACAATGAGCAGTTCTTC.

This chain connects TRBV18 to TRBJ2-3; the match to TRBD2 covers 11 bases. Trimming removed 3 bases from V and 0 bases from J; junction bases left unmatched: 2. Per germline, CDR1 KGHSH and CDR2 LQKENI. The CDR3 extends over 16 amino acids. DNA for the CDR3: TGTGCCAGCTCACCCCTAGCGGGGGGAAGCACAGATACGCAGTATTTT. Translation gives CASSPLAGGSTDTQYF.